The 20 T cell receptor beta chains below were found in one sample sequenced in a study of chemoradiotherapy in HPV16-positive cancers. The table came from immunoSEQ multiplex PCR; TCRdb's copy has only in-frame clones and leaves some out. The table lists about 2,500 clones, over 70% of them singletons. The sample in question was tumor tissue, obtained from a patient who underwent chemoradiotherapy. All receptors come from a human donor with HPV-associated anogenital cancer.

This clone was detected once. This chain joins TRBV28 and TRBJ1-1; weak D call: TRBD1 (5 bases). This CDR3 is 16 amino acids long. The V end was cut by 3 bases, the J end by 1 base, with 15 bases between. Germline V gene lookup returns CDR1 MDHEN and CDR2 SYDVKM. CDR3 loop: CASSFGGDGQNTEAFF. The CDR3, as DNA: TGTGCCAGCAGTTTTGGGGGGGACGGGCAGAACACTGAAGCTTTCTTT.

This rearrangement joins TRBV10-1 to TRBJ1-2, with 8 positions matching TRBD1. This CDR3 comprises 16 residues. Trimming cost V 11 bases and J 5 bases; bases outside gene matches: 19. Germline V lookup: CDR1 WNHNN, CDR2 SYGVQD (reference sequence). As DNA, the CDR3 is TGCGCCCGCGTCTTAGGCTGGGACAGGACCGCTTATGGCTACACCTTC. It translates to CARVLGWDRTAYGYTF.

The V and J genes are TRBV19 and TRBJ1-1; 8 bases line up with TRBD1. Trimming removed 6 bases from V and 1 base from J; junction bases left unmatched: 7. CDR1 is LNHDA and CDR2 is SQIVND in the germline V gene (reference sequence). This CDR3 is 15 amino acids long. CDR3 sequence reads: CASRKTTGANTEAFF. CDR3 sequence (DNA): TGTGCCAGTAGAAAAACGACAGGGGCGAACACTGAAGCTTTCTTT.

CDR3 protein: CASSLHRPRETQYF. CDR3 sequence (DNA): TGTGCCAGCAGTTTACACAGGCCGCGGGAGACCCAGTACTTC. The chain couples TRBV28 to TRBJ2-5; the D gene is possibly TRBD1 (5 bases). CDR1 and CDR2 (germline): MDHEN, SYDVKM. The length of the CDR3 is 14 residues. V was trimmed by 2 bases and J by 5 bases, leaving 12 bases between them. The full variable domain, its missing parts supplied by reference TRBV28 and TRBJ2-5, is DVKVTQSSRYLVKRTGEKVFLECVQDMDHENMFWYRQDPGLGLRLIYFSYDVKMKEKGDIPEGYSVSREKKERFSLILESASTNQTSMYLCASSLHRPRETQYFGPGTRLLVL.

The rearrangement links TRBV7-6 to TRBJ2-1; 12 nucleotides match TRBD2. V shed 4 bases and J 2 bases; nucleotides not matched to a gene: 6. Germline-derived CDR1 and CDR2 are SGHVS and FNYEAQ. The CDR3 runs to 17 residues. Here the CDR3 reads CASSSTGLAGTYNEQFF. CDR3 nucleotides: TGTGCCAGCAGCTCCACCGGACTAGCGGGAACCTACAATGAGCAGTTCTTC. The variable domain in full, completed from reference TRBV7-6 and TRBJ2-1, reads GAGVSQSPRYKVTKRGQDVALRCDPISGHVSLYWYRQALGQGPEFLTYFNYEAQQDKSGLPNDRFSAERPEGSISTLTIQRTEQRDSAMYRCASSSTGLAGTYNEQFFGPGTRLTVL.

This chain uses TRBV28 with TRBJ1-1, with 7 positions matching TRBD1. V lost 3 bases and J lost 5; bases outside the gene matches: 6. The CDR3 contains 14 residues. Germline CDR1 and CDR2: MDHEN and SYDVKM. CDR3 in DNA: TGTGCCAGCAGTTTTCAGGGGGTGAGGACTGAAGCTTTCTTT. Translating it yields CASSFQGVRTEAFF.

The chain couples TRBV4-1 to TRBJ2-7; no clear D gene. The CDR3 runs 14 residues. Germline assignment: CDR1 MGHRA and CDR2 YSYEKL. V lost 1 base and J 2 bases, leaving 9 bases between the germline ends. The CDR3 bases are TGCGCCAGCAGCCAAGGGGTACCAGCCTACGAGCAGTACTTC. Amino acid sequence: CASSQGVPAYEQYF.

The CDR3, as DNA: TGTGCCAGTAGCCCCTCTGGGACTAGCGGGAGCACAGATACGCAGTATTTT. This codes for CASSPSGTSGSTDTQYF. The rearrangement uses TRBV19 and TRBJ2-3; 12 nucleotides align to TRBD2. The length of the CDR3 is 17 residues. The germline V gene encodes CDR1 LNHDA and CDR2 SQIVND (reference sequence). Germline trimming cut 6 bases from V and 0 bases from J; bases unmatched to any gene: 7. The full variable domain, its missing parts supplied by reference TRBV19 and TRBJ2-3, is DGGITQSPKYLFRKEGQNVTLSCEQNLNHDAMYWYRQDPGQGLRLIYYSQIVNDFQKGDIAEGYSVSREKKESFPLTVTSAQKNPTAFYLCASSPSGTSGSTDTQYFGPGTRLTVL.

V is TRBV28 and J is TRBJ2-5, with D tentatively TRBD2 (5 bases). V was trimmed by 5 bases and J by 5 bases, leaving 18 bases between them. Germline lookup yields CDR1 MDHEN and CDR2 SYDVKM. The CDR3 runs to 15 residues. The CDR3 bases are TGTGCCAGCAGTCTGTATAGCGCCCCGGGGGAGACCCAGTACTTC. Translating gives CASSLYSAPGETQYF.

The CDR3: CASSAGEAQPQHF. CDR3 nucleotide sequence: TGTGCCAGCAGCGCAGGGGAGGCTCAGCCCCAGCATTTT. V is TRBV5-4 and J is TRBJ1-5; D possibly corresponds to TRBD1 (6 bases). Germline V lookup: CDR1 SGHNT, CDR2 YYREEE (reference sequence). With 4 bases removed from V and 6 bases from J, the gap between germline ends came to 11 bases. The CDR3 runs 13 residues.

The J gene is TRBJ2-3, the V gene TRBV6-5; 8 bases line up with TRBD2. CDR3 length: 14 amino acids. The trim removed 2 bases at V and 5 bases at J, leaving 3 bases unmatched. Germline V gene lookup returns CDR1 MNHEY and CDR2 SVGAGI. The CDR3 loop is CASSYAGGLDTQYF. In nucleotides, the CDR3 is TGTGCCAGCAGTTACGCGGGAGGTTTAGATACGCAGTATTTT.

Only one count was recorded for this clone. V and J are TRBV6-1 and TRBJ1-1; D perhaps matches TRBD1 (6 bases). The CDR3 spans 14 residues. The V gene's germline CDR1 is MNHNS and CDR2 SASEGT. V was trimmed by 4 bases and J by 4 bases, leaving 13 bases between them. For the CDR3, the DNA is TGTGCCAGCAGTGCCGGAGGAGGGGGCACTGAAGCTTTCTTT. Translating gives CASSAGGGGTEAFF.

This clone was detected only a few times. The J gene is TRBJ1-1, the V gene TRBV18; 7 positions agree with TRBD1. J was trimmed by 0 bases and V by 3 bases; bases with no gene match: 4. The CDR3 runs to 15 residues. CDR1 KGHSH and CDR2 LQKENI come from the germline V gene. In DNA form, the CDR3 reads TGTGCCAGCTCACCTTATGACAGGGTGAACACTGAAGCTTTCTTT. Its translation is CASSPYDRVNTEAFF.

V is TRBV27 and J is TRBJ2-7; 7 bases map to TRBD1. V lost 5 bases and J lost 7; bases outside the gene matches: 8. The CDR3 is made up of 13 amino acids. The germline CDR1 and CDR2 sequences are MNHEY and SMNVEV (reference sequence). CDR3 nucleotide sequence: TGTGCCAGCAGTCCCCAGACAGGGTTTGAGCAGTACTTC. This gives the protein CASSPQTGFEQYF.

This clone has only one observation. The genes are TRBV29-1 and TRBJ1-3; D may be TRBD1 (5 bases). Germline-derived CDR1 and CDR2 are SQVTM and ANQGSEA. The V end was cut by 6 bases, the J end by 2 bases, with 11 bases between. This CDR3 spans 13 amino acids. The CDR3 DNA follows: TGCAGCGTGACGAGGGGAGCTGGAAACACCATATATTTT. Its protein product is CSVTRGAGNTIYF. Full variable domain (outside the CDR3, taken from reference TRBV29-1 and TRBJ1-3): SAVISQKPSRDICQRGTSLTIQCQVDSQVTMMFWYRQQPGQSLTLIATANQGSEATYESGFVIDKFPISRPNLTFSTLTVSNMSPEDSSIYLCSVTRGAGNTIYFGEGSWLTVV.

V usage is TRBV6-5 and J usage is TRBJ2-3; D remains ambiguous. The V end was cut by 5 bases, the J end by 6 bases, with 9 bases between. The germline V gene encodes CDR1 MNHEY and CDR2 SVGAGI. This CDR3 has 12 residues. DNA for the CDR3: TGTGCCAGCAGTCGCCAAGGGGATACGCAGTATTTT. Its translation is CASSRQGDTQYF.

The table lists this clone with a count of one. The V gene is TRBV10-3, the J gene TRBJ2-7, with 10 nucleotides matching TRBD2. Unmatched junction bases numbered 14, after V lost 6 bases and J lost 0 bases. This CDR3 contains 18 residues. The germline V gene encodes CDR1 ENHRY and CDR2 SYGVKD. For the CDR3, the DNA is TGTGCCATCAGAGACACCGGGACTAGCGCTCTTAACTCCTACGAGCAGTACTTC. It is translated as CAIRDTGTSALNSYEQYF.

The V gene is TRBV11-2, the J gene TRBJ1-5, with D maybe TRBD1 (5 bases). Germline CDR1 SGHAT, CDR2 FQNNGV. The CDR3 length is 15 residues. With 3 bases removed from V and 1 base from J, the gap between germline ends came to 10 bases. The CDR3 DNA reads as TGTGCCAGCAGCTTCGGGACGATGAGCAATCAGCCCCAGCATTTT. It encodes CASSFGTMSNQPQHF.

This chain joins TRBV19 and TRBJ2-1, with D unresolved. CDR3 length: 15 residues. CDR1 is LNHDA and CDR2 is SQIVND in the germline V gene (reference sequence). The ends were cut back, 0 bases at V and 3 bases at J, with 9 bases in the middle. CDR3: CASSIDPAIYNEQFF. The CDR3 region has the DNA TGTGCCAGTAGTATAGATCCGGCTATCTACAATGAGCAGTTCTTC.

The chain joins TRBV5-4 to TRBJ2-7, with 9 nucleotides matching TRBD1. V was pared by 7 bases and J by 2 bases, with 7 bases of the junction left unmatched. Germline CDR1 and CDR2: SGHNT and YYREEE (reference sequence). The CDR3 has 14 residues. CDR3 protein: CASAPGTGPYEQYF. The DNA of the CDR3 is TGTGCCAGCGCCCCCGGGACAGGGCCCTACGAGCAGTACTTC.